These 20 T cell receptor beta chains share one sample of origin, sequenced in a study of T cells after yellow fever vaccination. TCRdb re-analysed the 5' RACE reads in MiXCR, keeping a single row per CDR3 protein. Of roughly 120,000 distinct CDR3 sequences listed, roughly 6.8% are singletons. Specimen: CD4+ T cells sorted from PBMCs, collected approximately 47 days after the first yellow fever vaccination. These receptors all come from a man aged 18 to 29 who received the YFV17D yellow fever vaccine.

This clonotype was seen many times. V and J are TRBV15 and TRBJ2-2, with TRBD1 matching 8 bases. Looked up from germline, CDR1 is LNHNV and CDR2 is YYDKDF (reference sequence). The CDR3 spans 21 residues. Trimming cost V 3 bases and J 4 bases; bases outside gene matches: 22. CDR3 bases: TGTGCCACCAGCAGTTCGCTTGCTTGGGACAGGACGAGATTATCCACCGGGGAGCTGTTTTTT. Translating it yields CATSSSLAWDRTRLSTGELFF.

This clonotype was seen repeatedly, ten times or more. The chain has TRBV21-1 and TRBJ2-7; the D call of TRBD1 is as the table states it, not checked on the DNA. TRBV21-1 is described as a pseudogene. There are 16 residues in the CDR3. As DNA, the CDR3 is TGTGCCAGCAGCACAACCCGGCGGCTATTTACCTACGAGCAGTACTTC. Translated, it gives CASSTTRRLFTYEQYF.

This clonotype showed up many times. Here the CDR3 reads CASSPRDTYNEQFF. DNA of the CDR3: TGTGCCAGCTCACCACGGGACACATACAATGAGCAGTTCTTC. The chain combines TRBV18 with TRBJ2-1; tentatively, D is TRBD1 (6 bases). The germline gives CDR1 KGHSH, CDR2 LQKENI. Trimming took 1 base from V and 4 from J, leaving 8 bases between them. This CDR3 comprises 14 residues.

The sample holds many counts of this clonotype. The chain couples TRBV6-5 to TRBJ1-2, with 8 bases that match TRBD1. Germline V lookup: CDR1 MNHEY, CDR2 SVGAGI. V lost 8 bases and J lost 2; bases outside the gene matches: 16. CDR3 length: 17 residues. This CDR3 is CASVFIPGQAENYGYTF. In DNA form, the CDR3 reads TGTGCCAGCGTTTTTATTCCGGGACAGGCCGAAAACTATGGCTACACCTTC.

Many counts were recorded for this clonotype. The CDR3 loop is CASRRNYEQYF. CDR3 in DNA: TGTGCCAGCAGAAGAAACTACGAGCAGTACTTC. The gene calls are TRBV6-1 and TRBJ2-7; D gene uncertain. The germline CDR1 and CDR2 sequences are MNHNS and SASEGT. The CDR3 is 11 amino acids. V was shortened by 6 bases and J by 3 bases, with 6 bases between the two germline ends.

This clonotype has at least ten counts. This sequence joins TRBV2 and TRBJ1-1; no reliable D call. V lost 8 bases, J lost 0 bases, and 16 bases lay in between. The CDR3 has 15 residues. The V gene's germline CDR1 is SNHLY and CDR2 FYNNEI. CDR3 DNA: TGTGCCAGCCTGGACGCGGGGAGCATGAACACTGAAGCTTTCTTT. Translation gives CASLDAGSMNTEAFF.

This clonotype occurred a few times. The chain uses TRBV9 and TRBJ2-6; D is unclear. Germline V gene data show CDR1 as SGDLS and CDR2 as YYNGEE. CDR3 length equals 15 residues. V was trimmed by 0 bases and J by 3 bases, leaving 7 bases between them. CDR3 nucleotides: TGTGCCAGCAGCGTAGTGGGTCATGGGGCCAACGTCCTGACTTTC. Amino acids: CASSVVGHGANVLTF.

This clonotype was detected many times. This sequence joins TRBV11-2 and TRBJ2-6; D assignment may be TRBD1 or TRBD2 (5 bases each). Per the germline V gene, CDR1 is SGHAT and CDR2 is FQNNGV. Trimming cost V 4 bases and J 0 bases, with 19 bases left between them. The CDR3 sequence is 19 residues long. Here the CDR3 reads CASSSEGWPGYSGANVLTF. DNA for the CDR3: TGTGCCAGCAGCTCCGAGGGCTGGCCAGGGTACTCTGGGGCCAACGTCCTGACTTTC.

Notes on this clonotype: A much more abundant neighbour one base away suggests this may be a read error. This chain connects TRBV5-5 to TRBJ2-5, with D uncertain. Germline V gene data show CDR1 as SGHKS and CDR2 as YYEKEE (reference sequence). CDR3 length equals 13 residues. CDR3 amino acids: CASSFEDQETKYF. The CDR3 region has the DNA TGTGCCAGCAGCTTCGAAGACCAAGAGACCAAGTACTTC.

The table lists this clonotype with many counts. This chain joins TRBV6-1 and TRBJ2-3; D is perhaps TRBD1 (5 bases). The CDR3 runs to 13 residues. CDR1 is MNHNS and CDR2 is SASEGT in the germline V gene. Trimming stripped 6 bases from V and 3 bases from J, with 10 bases between. This chain's CDR3 is CASSLPGTDTQYF. In nucleotides, the CDR3 is TGTGCCAGCAGCCTCCCAGGGACAGATACGCAGTATTTT.

Ten or more counts support this clonotype. The chain combines TRBV5-1 with TRBJ1-5; D possibly corresponds to TRBD1 (5 bases). The length of the CDR3 is 15 residues. Trimming left V 4 bases short and J 0 bases short, with 11 bases between. CDR1 and CDR2 from the germline V gene are SGHRS and YFSETQ. The DNA for the CDR3 is TGCGCCAGCAGCCCCGGGGCAGATAGCAATCAGCCCCAGCATTTT. This translates into CASSPGADSNQPQHF. Using reference TRBV5-1 and TRBJ1-5 for the parts outside the CDR3, the full variable domain is KAGVTQTPRYLIKTRGQQVTLSCSPISGHRSVSWYQQTPGQGLQFLFEYFSETQRNKGNFPGRFSGRQFSNSRSEMNVSTLELGDSALYLCASSPGADSNQPQHFGDGTRLSIL.

This clonotype was counted at least ten times. The chain has TRBV7-9 and TRBJ2-3; 7 bases are a match to TRBD1. Germline V CDR1 and CDR2: SEHNR, FQNEAQ (reference sequence). The CDR3 totals 15 residues. V trimming: 5 bases; J trimming: 8 bases; junction bases outside the gene matches: 13. CDR3: CASSPGTAQIATQYF. The CDR3, as DNA: TGTGCCAGCAGCCCCGGGACAGCTCAGATAGCTACGCAGTATTTT.

This clonotype was counted ten times or more. The chain links TRBV2 to TRBJ1-5, with D hard to call. V shed 5 bases and J shed 4 bases, with 15 bases lying between them. The CDR3 is made up of 15 amino acids. Looked up from germline, CDR1 is SNHLY and CDR2 is FYNNEI. For the CDR3, the DNA is TGTGCCAGCAGTCTAGACCCGGGAACTAATCAGCCCCAGCATTTT. Residues: CASSLDPGTNQPQHF.

This clonotype showed up many times. This sequence joins TRBV2 and TRBJ1-5; D unresolved. V was shortened by 4 bases and J by 11 bases, with 18 bases between the two germline ends. CDR1 and CDR2 from the germline V gene are SNHLY and FYNNEI. The CDR3 spans 14 residues. The CDR3 DNA reads TGTGCCAGCAGTGGAGTAGATAGGACCGGGTCCCAGCATTTT. Residues: CASSGVDRTGSQHF.

In its sample, this clonotype was seen many times. The J gene is TRBJ2-4, the V gene TRBV27; 7 bases fit TRBD1. With V trimmed by 3 bases and J by 7 bases, 12 bases remained unmatched. Germline V gives CDR1 MNHEY, CDR2 SMNVEV (reference sequence). The CDR3 loop spans 16 amino acids. The CDR3 bases are TGTGCCAGCAGTTTTTCCCTGGGACAGAGTGTGAACATTCAGTACTTC. Translated, it gives CASSFSLGQSVNIQYF.

This clonotype was seen at least ten times. The chain employs TRBV7-2 and TRBJ1-4; D not certain. V was cut by 0 bases and J by 7 bases, with 15 bases left in between. Germline assignment: CDR1 SGHTA and CDR2 FQGNSA. The CDR3 consists of 16 residues. In DNA, the CDR3 is TGTGCCAGCAGCTTAGCAGTAGGAGGGATGGGTGAAAAACTGTTTTTT. Its translation is CASSLAVGGMGEKLFF.

This clonotype was detected ten times or more. V gene TRBV12-3 or TRBV12-4 combines with J gene TRBJ1-4; D may be TRBD1 (5 bases). This CDR3 has 15 residues. Trimming cost V 8 bases and J 0 bases, with 13 bases left between them. CDR3 in DNA: TGTGCCAGCTCTCTGGGGCTGTCAACTAATGAAAAACTGTTTTTT. It specifies CASSLGLSTNEKLFF.

This clonotype has ten or more counts. The chain carries TRBV4-2 and TRBJ2-3, with D unresolved. This CDR3 region has 13 residues. Germline CDR1 is LGHNA and CDR2 is YNFKEQ. Trimming took 2 bases from V and 4 from J, leaving 7 bases between them. CDR3 coding DNA: TGTGCCAGCAGCCAACTATCGTCAGATACGCAGTATTTT. Translated: CASSQLSSDTQYF.

This clonotype has a count of ten or more. J is TRBJ2-1 and V is TRBV29-1; 12 bases map to TRBD2. V dropped 5 bases and J dropped 1; count of bases not matched to a gene: 6. The CDR3 loop spans 16 amino acids. Germline values: CDR1 SQVTM, CDR2 ANQGSEA. The CDR3 loop reads CSVTGLAGKSYNEQFF. CDR3 DNA: TGCAGCGTTACAGGACTAGCGGGGAAGTCCTACAATGAGCAGTTCTTC.

This clonotype was observed at least ten times. The rearrangement links TRBV4-2 to TRBJ2-7; 7 nucleotides line up with TRBD2. V was clipped by 0 bases and J by 2 bases; unmatched bases: 4. Germline V lookup: CDR1 LGHNA, CDR2 YNFKEQ. This CDR3 spans 15 amino acids. In DNA form, the CDR3 reads TGTGCCAGCAGCCAAGATCCTAGCGGAGCCTACGAGCAGTACTTC. Its protein product is CASSQDPSGAYEQYF.